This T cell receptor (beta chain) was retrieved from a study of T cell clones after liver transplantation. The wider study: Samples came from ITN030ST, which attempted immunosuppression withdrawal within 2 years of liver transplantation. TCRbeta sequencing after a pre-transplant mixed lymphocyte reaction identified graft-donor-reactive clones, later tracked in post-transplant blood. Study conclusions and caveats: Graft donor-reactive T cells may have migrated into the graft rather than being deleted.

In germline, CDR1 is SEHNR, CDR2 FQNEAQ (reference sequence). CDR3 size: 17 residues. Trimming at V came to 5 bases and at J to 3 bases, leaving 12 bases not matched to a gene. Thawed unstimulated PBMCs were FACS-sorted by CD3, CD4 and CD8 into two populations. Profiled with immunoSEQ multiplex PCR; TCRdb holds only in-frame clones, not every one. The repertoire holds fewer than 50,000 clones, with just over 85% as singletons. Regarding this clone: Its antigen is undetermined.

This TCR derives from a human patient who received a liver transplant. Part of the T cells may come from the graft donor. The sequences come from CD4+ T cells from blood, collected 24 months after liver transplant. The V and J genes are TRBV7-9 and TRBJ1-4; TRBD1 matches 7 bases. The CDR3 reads CASSGQKRGQPNEKLFF. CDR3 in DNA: TGTGCCAGCAGCGGTCAAAAGAGGGGACAGCCTAATGAAAAACTGTTTTTT.